This T cell receptor (beta chain) is drawn from a study of T-cell reconstitution after alpha-beta-depleted transplantation in children. Findings and limits, study-wide: Recipient T cells and thymic progenitors that survived gave rise to the high TCRbeta diversity observed at day 60 in some patients. After one year, T-cell counts and TCRbeta diversity mostly came from new T cells. Approximately two months post-transplant, alpha-beta T cells reportedly originated from several hundred expanded graft clones.

This clonotype was observed a handful of times. Its cognate antigen is unknown. The V gene end was trimmed by 0 bases and the J gene end by 0 bases; junction bases not matched to a gene: 7. The CDR3 is 17 residues long. Germline CDR1 reads MNHEY; CDR2 reads SVGAGI. Unique molecular identifiers were built into the TCRbeta library. TCRdb called the PCR reads again in MiXCR, with one record for every CDR3 protein. Here the sample spans approximately 800,000 distinct CDR3 sequences, 15% to 20% being singletons. Sequencing was performed on PBMCs, mostly from graft donor cells, taken 360 days after TCRalphabeta/CD19-depleted stem cell transplant. This TCR was sampled from a male patient between 10 and 17 years old who had a stem cell transplant for acute lymphoblastic leukemia, so the T cells may come from the graft donor. The chain is built from TRBV6-5 and TRBJ1-2, with 7 nucleotides matching TRBD1. As DNA, the CDR3 is TGTGCCAGCAGTTACTCAACCGGGACAGCTTCTAACTATGGCTACACCTTC. It is translated as CASSYSTGTASNYGYTF.